This T cell receptor beta chain was sequenced for a study of control samples from healthy donors and cancer patients. Method: immunoSEQ multiplex PCR; TCRdb's copy keeps in-frame clones and lacks some. The sample shows roughly 150,000 clones, about 91% of them seen only once. This CDR3 is built from 15 residues. Trimming removed 2 bases from V and 7 bases from J, with 15 bases in between. Germline V gene sequence: CDR1 SNHLY, CDR2 FYNNEI. The source material was blood. The source is a man between 18 and 35 years old in good health. The chain couples TRBV2 to TRBJ2-4; tentative D call: TRBD2 (6 bases). The CDR3 DNA sequence: TGTGCCAGCAGTGAAAACGTGCGGGAACGCAACATTCAGTACTTC. This translates into CASSENVRERNIQYF. The full variable domain, completed using reference TRBV2 and TRBJ2-4, is EPEVTQTPSHQVTQMGQEVILRCVPISNHLYFYWYRQILGQKVEFLVSFYNNEISEKSEIFDDQFSVERPDGSNFTLKIRSTKLEDSAMYFCASSENVRERNIQYFGAGTRLSVL.